Below are 5 T cell receptor beta chains sequenced from a single sample in a study of shared clonotypes between healthy human individuals. Only in-frame clones appear in the TCRdb table, and some are missing; sequencing was by immunoSEQ multiplex PCR. This sample has about 1.5 million clones, with nearly 99% found just once. The sequenced sample was naive CD4+ T cells sorted from blood. Described subset: CD45RA+ positively selected. The receptors stem from a man aged 25 to 40 in good health.

The chain employs TRBV11-2 and TRBJ2-2; D gene uncertain. CDR1 is SGHAT and CDR2 is FQNNGV in the germline V gene. The CDR3 contains 12 residues. V lost 4 bases and J 3 bases, leaving 3 bases between the germline ends. The CDR3 sequence is CASSSDTGELFF. The CDR3 bases are TGTGCCAGCAGCTCCGACACCGGGGAGCTGTTTTTT. Together with reference TRBV11-2 and TRBJ2-2, the CDR3 gives the full variable domain: EAGVAQSPRYKIIEKRQSVAFWCNPISGHATLYWYQQILGQGPKLLIQFQNNGVVDDSQLPKDRFSAERLKGVDSTLKIQPAKLEDSAVYLCASSSDTGELFFGEGSRLTVL.

V and J are TRBV28 and TRBJ2-3; tentatively, D is TRBD1 or TRBD2 (6 bases each). The CDR3 consists of 15 residues. Trimming removed 5 bases from V and 8 bases from J, with 20 bases in between. Germline CDR1 reads MDHEN; CDR2 reads SYDVKM. The CDR3 spells CASSPLGGGIGTQYF. The CDR3 DNA sequence: TGTGCCAGCAGTCCACTAGGGGGAGGAATTGGTACGCAGTATTTT. Using reference TRBV28 and TRBJ2-3 for the parts outside the CDR3, the full variable domain is DVKVTQSSRYLVKRTGEKVFLECVQDMDHENMFWYRQDPGLGLRLIYFSYDVKMKEKGDIPEGYSVSREKKERFSLILESASTNQTSMYLCASSPLGGGIGTQYFGPGTRLTVL.

The V gene is TRBV6-1, the J gene TRBJ2-7; 7 positions agree with TRBD1. Germline CDR1 reads MNHNS; CDR2 reads SASEGT. Trimming cost V 10 bases and J 3 bases; bases outside gene matches: 6. The CDR3 loop spans 12 amino acids. The CDR3 region is CATKGQIYEQYF. CDR3 DNA sequence: TGTGCCACCAAGGGACAGATCTACGAGCAGTACTTC.

The rearrangement uses TRBV29-1 and TRBJ2-5; 12 bases map to TRBD2. Germline lookup yields CDR1 SQVTM and CDR2 ANQGSEA. Trimming removed 3 bases from V and 5 bases from J; junction bases left unmatched: 1. The CDR3 loop spans 13 amino acids. This CDR3 reads CSVETSGSETQYF. DNA for the CDR3: TGCAGCGTTGAGACTAGCGGGAGTGAGACCCAGTACTTC.

The rearrangement joins TRBV6-5 to TRBJ1-2; D perhaps matches TRBD1 (5 bases). V lost 6 bases to trimming and J lost 2 bases, with 16 bases between them. The CDR3 totals 15 residues. The germline V gene has CDR1 MNHEY and CDR2 SVGAGI. CDR3 sequence: CASRIWDGSNYGYTF. In DNA form, the CDR3 reads TGTGCCAGCAGGATATGGGACGGTTCCAACTATGGCTACACCTTC.